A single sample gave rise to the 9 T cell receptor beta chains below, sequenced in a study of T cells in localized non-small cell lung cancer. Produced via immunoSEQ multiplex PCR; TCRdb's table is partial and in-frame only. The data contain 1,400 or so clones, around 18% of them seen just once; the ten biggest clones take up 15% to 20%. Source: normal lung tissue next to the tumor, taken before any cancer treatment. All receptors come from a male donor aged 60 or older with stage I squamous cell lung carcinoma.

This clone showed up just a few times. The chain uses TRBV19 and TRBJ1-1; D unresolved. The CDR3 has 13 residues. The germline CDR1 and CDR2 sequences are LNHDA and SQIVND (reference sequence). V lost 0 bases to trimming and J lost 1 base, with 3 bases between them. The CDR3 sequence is CASSIDGNTEAFF. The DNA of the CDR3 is TGTGCCAGTAGTATAGACGGGAACACTGAAGCTTTCTTT.

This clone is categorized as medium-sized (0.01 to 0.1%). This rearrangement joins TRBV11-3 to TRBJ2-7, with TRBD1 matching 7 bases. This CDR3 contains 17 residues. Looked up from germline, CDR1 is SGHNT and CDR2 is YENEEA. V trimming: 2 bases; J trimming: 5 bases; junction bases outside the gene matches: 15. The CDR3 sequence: CASSLRPRGQGVHEQYF. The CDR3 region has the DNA TGTGCCAGCAGCTTACGGCCCCGCGGGCAGGGGGTCCACGAGCAGTACTTC.

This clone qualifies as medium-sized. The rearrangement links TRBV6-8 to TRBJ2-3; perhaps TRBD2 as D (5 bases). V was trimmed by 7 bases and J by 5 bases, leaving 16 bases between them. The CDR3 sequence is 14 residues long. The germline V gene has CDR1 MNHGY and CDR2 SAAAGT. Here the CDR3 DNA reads TGTGCCAGCACCCAAGACGGGATGATAGATACGCAGTATTTT. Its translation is CASTQDGMIDTQYF.

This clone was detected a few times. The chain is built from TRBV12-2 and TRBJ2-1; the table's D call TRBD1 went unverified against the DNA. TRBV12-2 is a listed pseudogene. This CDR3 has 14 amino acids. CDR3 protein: CATASGQGYNEQFF. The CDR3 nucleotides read TGTGCCACAGCCTCGGGACAGGGCTACAATGAGCAGTTCTTC.

The CDR3 DNA sequence: TGTGCCAGCAGCTTGGCGGGACAAGGAATCGGCGAGCAGTACTTC. Translated, it gives CASSLAGQGIGEQYF. The chain carries TRBV11-3 and TRBJ2-7; D might be TRBD1 or TRBD2, each matching 6 bases. Germline assignment: CDR1 SGHNT and CDR2 YENEEA. V lost 3 bases and J 6 bases, leaving 18 bases between the germline ends. The length of the CDR3 is 15 residues.

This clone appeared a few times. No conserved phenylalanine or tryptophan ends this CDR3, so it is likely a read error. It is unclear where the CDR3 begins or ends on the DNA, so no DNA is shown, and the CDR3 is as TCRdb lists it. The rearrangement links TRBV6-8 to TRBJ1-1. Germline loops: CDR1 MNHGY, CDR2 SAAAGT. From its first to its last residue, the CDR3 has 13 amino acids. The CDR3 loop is CASRTNGRGEMTC.

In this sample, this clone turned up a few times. The CDR3 DNA reads as TGTGCCAGCTCACCAGGCTCCTACGAGCAGTACTTC. Translating gives CASSPGSYEQYF. This chain joins TRBV18 and TRBJ2-7, with D uncertain. The germline V and J ends were trimmed by 2 bases and 0 bases, with 2 bases remaining between them. CDR1 is KGHSH and CDR2 is LQKENI in the germline V gene. The CDR3 is 12 residues long.

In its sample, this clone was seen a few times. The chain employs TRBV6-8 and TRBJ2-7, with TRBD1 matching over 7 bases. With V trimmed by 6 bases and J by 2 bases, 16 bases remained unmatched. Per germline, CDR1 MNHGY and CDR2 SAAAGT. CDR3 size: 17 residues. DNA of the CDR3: TGTGCCAGCAGCCGATCCGACAGGGTCCGAGGGACCTACGAGCAGTACTTC. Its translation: CASSRSDRVRGTYEQYF.

CDR3 protein: CASSLGARAVTEAFF. The CDR3 nucleotides read TGTGCCAGCAGCTTGGGTGCCAGGGCCGTGACTGAAGCTTTCTTT. This chain connects TRBV11-3 to TRBJ1-1; a possible D gene is TRBD1 (5 bases). Germline V gene data show CDR1 as SGHNT and CDR2 as YENEEA. The CDR3 runs 15 residues. Trimming shortened V by 3 bases and J by 5 bases, and 16 bases separated the two germline ends.